One and the same sample provided the 21 T cell receptor beta chains below, sequenced in a study of regulatory T cells in long-lasting Graves disease. Arm-PCR of CDR3 regions with iRepertoire HTBI primers generated TCR beta libraries. TCRdb passed the multiplex PCR reads through MiXCR, listing each CDR3 protein once. The sample shows hundreds of thousands of distinct CDR3 sequences, roughly a sixth of them seen only once. Time point defined: newly diagnosed GD, antithyroid drugs for less than 3 months. PBMCs provided the RNA from which the TCR library was made. The same specimen was also included in a second study, on T cells in Graves' hyperthyroidism and ophthalmopathy.

Specimen: peripheral blood mononuclear cells (PBMCs), collected at new diagnosis, from a patient treated with antithyroid drugs. All receptors come from a woman in her forties or fifties with Graves disease.

This clonotype appeared many times. The J gene is TRBJ2-1, the V gene TRBV12-3 or TRBV12-4; 9 bases are a match to TRBD2. This CDR3 comprises 15 residues. J lost 6 bases, V lost 6 bases, and 9 bases had no gene match. The CDR3 DNA follows: TGTGCCAGCAGCCCACCAGCGGGGGGCCGCAATGAGCAGTTCTTC. This translates into CASSPPAGGRNEQFF.

This clonotype showed up just a few times. The genes are TRBV11-3 and TRBJ2-2; possible D gene TRBD1, 5 bases. The CDR3 runs to 15 residues. The V gene's germline CDR1 is SGHNT and CDR2 YENEEA. V was shortened by 3 bases and J by 1 base, with 9 bases between the two germline ends. The CDR3 reads CASSFKGMNTGELFF. CDR3 DNA: TGTGCCAGCAGCTTCAAGGGGATGAACACCGGGGAGCTGTTTTTT.

In its sample, this clonotype was seen many times. CDR3: CASSLMWGTMNTEAFF. In DNA, the CDR3 is TGTGCCAGCAGTTTAATGTGGGGGACCATGAACACTGAAGCTTTCTTT. The chain employs TRBV28 and TRBJ1-1; the D gene is possibly TRBD1 (5 bases). V dropped 2 bases and J dropped 0 bases, with 13 bases sitting between them. Germline assignment: CDR1 MDHEN and CDR2 SYDVKM. This CDR3 comprises 16 residues.

CDR3 sequence: CASSYPPGTGFNEQFF. CDR3 DNA sequence: TGTGCCAGCAGTTACCCCCCCGGGACAGGGTTTAATGAGCAGTTCTTC. The V call is TRBV6-5, the J call TRBJ2-1, with 9 bases fitting TRBD1. The CDR3 has 16 residues. Germline CDR1 is MNHEY and CDR2 is SVGAGI. V shed 2 bases and J 7 bases; nucleotides not matched to a gene: 9.

This clonotype was detected many times. This rearrangement joins TRBV6-2 or TRBV6-3 to TRBJ2-7; a possible D gene is TRBD1 (6 bases). The CDR3 runs 15 residues. Trimming shortened V by 2 bases and J by 7 bases, and 18 bases separated the two germline ends. Per germline, CDR1 MNHEY and CDR2 SVGEGT. This chain's CDR3 is CASSYGQGLSREQYF. CDR3 nucleotide sequence: TGTGCCAGCAGTTACGGGCAGGGGCTCTCTCGGGAGCAGTACTTC.

The count of this clonotype is one. The genes are TRBV5-1 and TRBJ1-1, with 9 bases that match TRBD1. The CDR3 length is 17 residues. Trimming removed 5 bases from V and 9 bases from J; junction bases left unmatched: 20. Germline V CDR1 and CDR2: SGHRS, YFSETQ. The CDR3 here is CASRSATGTGRPIKAFF. The CDR3 DNA reads TGCGCCAGCAGATCTGCCACCGGGACAGGGCGTCCTATCAAAGCTTTCTTT.

The genes are TRBV5-4 and TRBJ2-7; tentatively, D is TRBD1 (5 bases). The CDR3 spans 14 residues. From germline, CDR1 is SGHNT and CDR2 YYREEE (reference sequence). With 5 bases removed from V and 2 bases from J, the gap between germline ends came to 14 bases. CDR3 protein: CASRPMTDPYEQYF. Here the CDR3 DNA reads TGTGCCAGCAGACCAATGACAGACCCCTACGAGCAGTACTTC.

This clonotype was found many times. This chain links TRBV6-1 with TRBJ2-5; TRBD1 aligns across 9 bases. Germline CDR1 and CDR2: MNHNS and SASEGT. V gave up 6 bases and J gave up 3 bases; unmatched junction bases: 5. CDR3 size: 14 residues. This CDR3 is CASRLGTGKETQYF. Here the CDR3 DNA reads TGTGCCAGCAGACTTGGGACAGGGAAAGAGACCCAGTACTTC.

This clonotype was recorded many times. The junction and the germline gene differ at one end; a read error may be behind it. CDR3 coding DNA: TGTGCCAGCAGTCTCTACCGGGGGTCCTACGAGCAGTACTTC. Residues: CASSLYRGSYEQYF. The chain uses TRBV5-1 and TRBJ2-7; possible D gene TRBD2, 6 bases. CDR1 is SGHRS, CDR2 YFSETQ, per germline. The CDR3 extends over 14 amino acids. Filled out from reference TRBV5-1 and TRBJ2-7, the complete variable domain reads KAGVTQTPRYLIKTRGQQVTLSCSPISGHRSVSWYQQTPGQGLQFLFEYFSETQRNKGNFPGRFSGRQFSNSRSEMNVSTLELGDSALYLCASSLYRGSYEQYFGPGTRLTVT.

This clonotype has more than one count but fewer than ten. V gene TRBV10-1 combines with J gene TRBJ2-3; no clear D gene. The CDR3 is 14 residues long. The germline V gene encodes CDR1 WNHNN and CDR2 SYGVQD (reference sequence). Deletions cut 0 bases from V and 1 base from J, with 5 bases between. The CDR3 spells CASSESPGTDTQYF. CDR3 sequence (DNA): TGCGCCAGCAGTGAGTCACCCGGCACAGATACGCAGTATTTT.

This clonotype has a handful of counts. This rearrangement joins TRBV20-1 to TRBJ1-5; 7 bases align to TRBD1. The germline CDR1 and CDR2 sequences are DFQATT and SNEGSKA (reference sequence). Trimming at V came to 3 bases and at J to 3 bases, leaving 8 bases not matched to a gene. The CDR3 runs to 15 residues. CDR3 region: CSASLTGAYNQPQHF. The CDR3 DNA reads as TGCAGTGCTAGCCTAACAGGGGCCTACAATCAGCCCCAGCATTTT.

This clonotype has a handful of counts. The chain couples TRBV29-1 to TRBJ2-1, with 7 positions matching TRBD2. Germline V gene sequence: CDR1 SQVTM, CDR2 ANQGSEA. V gave up 7 bases and J gave up 5 bases; unmatched junction bases: 8. The CDR3 is 13 residues long. In nucleotides, the CDR3 is TGCAGCGGTTCCGGCGGGGGAGACAATGAGCAGTTCTTC. Its protein product is CSGSGGGDNEQFF.

Ten or more counts support this clonotype. The chain joins TRBV15 to TRBJ1-2; 10 bases align to TRBD1. This CDR3 has 15 amino acids. V shed 5 bases and J 4 bases; nucleotides not matched to a gene: 7. Germline-derived CDR1 and CDR2 are LNHNV and YYDKDF (reference sequence). CDR3 region: CATSDPGQGSYGYTF. The CDR3 DNA follows: TGTGCCACCAGCGACCCGGGACAGGGGAGCTATGGCTACACCTTC.

As regards this clonotype: This may stem from a read error, because a much larger clone lies one nucleotide away. The CDR3 end shows no conserved phenylalanine or tryptophan, and so a read error is likely. V usage is TRBV5-8 and J usage is TRBJ1-1; D is ambiguous. The ends were cut back, 5 bases at V and 5 bases at J, with 10 bases in the middle. From germline, CDR1 is SGHTS and CDR2 YDEGEE. This CDR3 comprises 12 residues. This CDR3 reads CASRPGWTEAFS. The CDR3 bases are TGTGCCAGCAGACCTGGATGGACTGAAGCTTTCTCT.

This clonotype has a count of ten or more. The V gene is TRBV20-1, the J gene TRBJ2-5; TRBD1 agrees at 9 bases. Germline CDR1 DFQATT, CDR2 SNEGSKA (reference sequence). The CDR3 runs 12 residues. V lost 6 bases and J lost 5; bases outside the gene matches: 4. The CDR3, as DNA: TGCAGTGCCCTGACAGGGGGGGAGACCCAGTACTTC. Protein sequence: CSALTGGETQYF.

At least ten counts were recorded for this clonotype. This sequence joins TRBV3-1 and TRBJ1-1, with no clear D. The CDR3 length is 15 residues. Deletions cut 1 base from V and 2 bases from J, with 11 bases between. Germline lookup yields CDR1 LGHDT and CDR2 YNNKEL (reference sequence). The CDR3 is CASSQAPRLNTEAFF. CDR3 DNA sequence: TGTGCCAGCAGCCAAGCCCCCCGATTAAACACTGAAGCTTTCTTT.

This clonotype showed up just a few times. The chain employs TRBV18 and TRBJ2-7; a weak D match, TRBD1 (5 bases). The germline V and J ends were trimmed by 2 bases and 3 bases, with 14 bases remaining between them. The CDR3 runs to 15 residues. CDR1 and CDR2 from the germline V gene are KGHSH and LQKENI. CDR3 sequence reads: CASSPAQGLNYEQYF. Written as DNA, the CDR3 is TGTGCCAGCTCACCAGCCCAGGGCTTGAACTACGAGCAGTACTTC. Combining the CDR3 with reference TRBV18 and TRBJ2-7 gives the whole variable domain NAGVMQNPRHLVRRRGQEARLRCSPMKGHSHVYWYRQLPEEGLKFMVYLQKENIIDESGMPKERFSAEFPKEGPSILRIQQVVRGDSAAYFCASSPAQGLNYEQYFGPGTRLTVT.

V is TRBV28 and J is TRBJ2-1, with 7 bases that match TRBD1. CDR1 and CDR2 (germline): MDHEN, SYDVKM. The CDR3 is 15 residues long. Trimming at V came to 6 bases and at J to 4 bases, leaving 9 bases not matched to a gene. The CDR3 protein is CASSQPGQKYNEQFF. CDR3 in DNA: TGTGCCAGCAGCCAACCGGGACAGAAATACAATGAGCAGTTCTTC.

Ten or more counts support this clonotype. The genes are TRBV3-1 and TRBJ2-7, with D perhaps matching TRBD1 (5 bases). This CDR3 has 15 residues. Per the germline V gene, CDR1 is LGHDT and CDR2 is YNNKEL (reference sequence). Trimming shortened V by 0 bases and J by 4 bases, and 13 bases separated the two germline ends. As DNA, the CDR3 is TGTGCCAGCAGCCAAGATCCGCAGGGAAGTTACGAGCAGTACTTC. Its protein product is CASSQDPQGSYEQYF.

The table lists this clonotype with a few counts. The junction shows a germline mismatch at one end, possibly a read error. The chain recombines TRBV7-7 with TRBJ2-1, with 9 bases matching TRBD1. The CDR3 has 16 amino acids. Germline V gives CDR1 SSHAT, CDR2 FNYEAQ (reference sequence). Written as DNA, the CDR3 is TGTGCTAGCAGCCCCTCTCCGGGACAGGGTAACAATGAGCAGTTCTTC. It yields the protein CASSPSPGQGNNEQFF.

The chain combines TRBV9 with TRBJ2-7; the D gene is possibly TRBD1 (6 bases). CDR1 and CDR2 from the germline V gene are SGDLS and YYNGEE. The ends were cut back, 0 bases at V and 0 bases at J, with 7 bases in the middle. This CDR3 has 14 residues. CDR3 DNA: TGTGCCAGCAGCGTAGGACAGGACTCCTACGAGCAGTACTTC. Amino acids: CASSVGQDSYEQYF. The complete variable domain, with remaining parts taken from reference TRBV9 and TRBJ2-7, reads DSGVTQTPKHLITATGQRVTLRCSPRSGDLSVYWYQQSLDQGLQFLIQYYNGEERAKGNILERFSAQQFPDLHSELNLSSLELGDSALYFCASSVGQDSYEQYFGPGTRLTVT.